This T cell receptor beta chain derives from a study of blood T cell repertoires in COVID-19. Study as a whole: Acute and convalescent COVID-19 specimens originated in the United States, Italy and Spain. PBMCs, B-cell-depleted T cells, or T cells provided the cDNA or gDNA that made up the material.

Followed over time, Seattle patients had been enrolled while infection was active. Methods used by the authors: Estimation of nucleated cell counts relied on the amplification of reference gene primers. TCRdb keeps only in-frame clones here, not all; method: immunoSEQ multiplex PCR. The V and J calls and clone size were taken over from that table, and D and trimming were inferred from the DNA. Of about 87,000 clones detected, around 85% appear once; the ten largest clones hold 3% to 3.5%. Unmatched junction bases numbered 10, after V lost 5 bases and J lost 3 bases. Germline V CDR1 and CDR2: MNHEY, SMNVEV (reference sequence). The CDR3 has 16 amino acids.

The sample was peripheral blood. The receptor comes from an elderly woman with COVID-19, enrolled during active disease. The chain couples TRBV27 to TRBJ1-5; 7 nucleotides align to TRBD1. Here the CDR3 reads CASSPTGTASNQPQHF. CDR3 nucleotide sequence: TGTGCCAGCAGTCCAACCGGGACAGCCTCCAATCAGCCCCAGCATTTT.